The source of this T cell receptor (beta chain) is a study of OX40 agonist ivuxolimab in advanced cancers. Whole-study context: Patients were treated with intravenous ivuxolimab, dosed at 0.01 to 10 mg/kg and infused every 2 weeks. Previous treatment with anti-PD-1, anti-PD-L1 or anti-CTLA-4 therapy was allowed; 35% to 50% had received some.

Study conclusions and caveats: CD4+ and CD8+ T cells in blood underwent clonal expansion by week 6 at 0.1 to 3.0 mg/kg.

Data came from immunoSEQ multiplex PCR; TCRdb stores just in-frame clones and leaves some out. The data hold roughly 64,000 clones, with about 89% observed a single time. Trimming pared 3 bases from V and 3 bases from J, leaving 12 bases between. Germline V CDR1 and CDR2: MNHEY, SVGAGI. This CDR3 comprises 15 residues. Autoimmune disease history or systemic immunosuppression led to patient exclusion. On this clone itself: Its target is unknown.

The sequenced sample was CD4+ or CD8+ T cells sorted from blood, obtained in a trial of the OX40 agonist ivuxolimab. The chain carries TRBV6-5 and TRBJ2-1; possibly TRBD1 for D (5 bases). The receptor's source is an adult with an advanced solid tumor such as melanoma, head and neck, liver or kidney cancer. The CDR3 region has the DNA TGTGCCAGCAGTTATTCCCCAAGGGGCTACAATGAGCAGTTCTTC. It codes for CASSYSPRGYNEQFF.